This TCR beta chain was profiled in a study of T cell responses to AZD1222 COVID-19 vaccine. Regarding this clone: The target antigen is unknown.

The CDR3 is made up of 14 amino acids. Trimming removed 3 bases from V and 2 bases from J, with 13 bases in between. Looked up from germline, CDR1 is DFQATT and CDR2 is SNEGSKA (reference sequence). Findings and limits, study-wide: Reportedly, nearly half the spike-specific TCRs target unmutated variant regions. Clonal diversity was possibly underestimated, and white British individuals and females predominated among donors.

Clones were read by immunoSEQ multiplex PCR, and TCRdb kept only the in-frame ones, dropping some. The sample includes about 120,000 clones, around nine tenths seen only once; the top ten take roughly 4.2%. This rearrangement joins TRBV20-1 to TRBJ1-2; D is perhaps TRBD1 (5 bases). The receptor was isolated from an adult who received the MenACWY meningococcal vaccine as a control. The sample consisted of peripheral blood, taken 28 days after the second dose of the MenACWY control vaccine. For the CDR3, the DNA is TGCAGTGCTAGTTCCACTCGGGGGAACTATGGCTACACCTTC. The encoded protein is CSASSTRGNYGYTF.